These 19 T cell receptor beta chains came from one sample sequenced in a study of vaccination and CD4 T cells after COVID-19. With the Oncomine TCR Beta short-read assay, DNA from cultured CD4+ T cells was sequenced. MiXCR, run by TCRdb on the PCR reads, gives a single entry per CDR3 protein. This table holds around 15,000 distinct CDR3 sequences, roughly half found once. Stated treatment: approximately nine-day PBMC culture with coronavirus spike peptide pools or control peptides (ViraFEST assay). No antigen has been assigned to these receptors. The specimen was cultured CD4+ T cells from blood, collected after SARS-CoV-2 vaccination. All receptors come from a human donor with COVID-19.

This clonotype has just a few counts. This sequence joins TRBV7-2 and TRBJ1-5, with TRBD1 matching over 7 bases. V gave up 5 bases and J gave up 6 bases; unmatched junction bases: 7. CDR1 and CDR2 (germline): SGHTA, FQGNSA. CDR3 length: 14 amino acids. The CDR3: CASSKRAGGQPQHF. CDR3 in DNA: TGTGCCAGCAGCAAACGGGCAGGGGGTCAGCCCCAGCATTTT.

This clonotype is a singleton in its sample. The rearrangement joins TRBV21-1 to TRBJ2-7. TRBV21-1 is deemed a pseudogene. This CDR3 is 16 amino acids long. The CDR3 spells CASSKSGFRGPYEQYF. The CDR3 nucleotides read TGTGCCAGCAGCAAAAGTGGTTTCCGTGGACCCTACGAGCAGTACTTC.

A few counts support this clonotype. The chain recombines TRBV12-3 or TRBV12-4 with TRBJ1-6; D remains ambiguous. This CDR3 spans 13 amino acids. The V end lost 4 bases, the J end lost 7 bases, and 8 bases lay between the germline ends. Here the CDR3 DNA reads TGTGCCAGCAGTTACCGACCCAATTCACCCCTCCACTTT. Protein: CASSYRPNSPLHF.

This clonotype was recorded only once. The rearrangement links TRBV7-8 to TRBJ1-2, with D tentatively TRBD1 (6 bases). The V end lost 5 bases, the J end lost 7 bases, and 14 bases lay between the germline ends. Germline CDR1 SGHVS, CDR2 FQNEAQ. This CDR3 spans 13 amino acids. The CDR3 sequence is CASSARQAAGYTF. The CDR3 DNA reads TGTGCCAGCAGCGCCCGACAGGCCGCTGGCTACACCTTC.

The J gene is TRBJ2-1, the V gene TRBV24-1; D is perhaps TRBD1 or TRBD2 (6 bases each). Germline V CDR1 and CDR2: KGHDR, SFDVKD. The CDR3 totals 17 residues. Trimming shortened V by 6 bases and J by 2 bases, and 19 bases separated the two germline ends. The CDR3 DNA reads TGTGCCACCAGTAGGGGGGAGTCCCCAGGCGCCTACAATGAGCAGTTCTTC. Residues: CATSRGESPGAYNEQFF.

The genes are TRBV6-1 and TRBJ2-4; tentative D call: TRBD1 (6 bases). The V gene's germline CDR1 is MNHNS and CDR2 SASEGT. This CDR3 comprises 17 residues. V lost 6 bases to trimming and J lost 0 bases, with 18 bases between them. The CDR3 DNA follows: TGTGCCAGCAGGTATGACCGGACAGATCTAGCCAAAAACATTCAGTACTTC. This encodes CASRYDRTDLAKNIQYF.

J is TRBJ1-2 and V is TRBV30; 9 bases fit TRBD1. Germline-derived CDR1 and CDR2 are GTSNPN and SVGIG (reference sequence). Losses at the gene ends were 3 bases for V and 3 bases for J; bases not matched to a gene: 8. The CDR3 extends over 15 amino acids. DNA for the CDR3: TGTGCCTGGAGCCGGGACAGGGCTTTTCACTATGGCTACACCTTC. It codes for CAWSRDRAFHYGYTF. The entire variable domain, with the rest obtained from reference TRBV30 and TRBJ1-2, is as follows: SQTIHQWPATLVQPVGSPLSLECTVEGTSNPNLYWYRQAAGRGLQLLFYSVGIGQISSEVPQNLSASRPQDRQFILSSKKLLLSDSGFYLCAWSRDRAFHYGYTFGSGTRLTVV.

The J gene is TRBJ2-5, the V gene TRBV10-3, with TRBD1 matching over 9 bases. The CDR3 covers 14 residues. V was pared by 6 bases and J by 2 bases, with 4 bases of the junction left unmatched. Germline V gene sequence: CDR1 ENHRY, CDR2 SYGVKD. The CDR3 loop is CAISLDRGQETQYF. CDR3 nucleotides: TGTGCCATCAGCCTTGACAGGGGGCAAGAGACCCAGTACTTC.

V is TRBV7-9 and J is TRBJ2-3; 11 bases agree with TRBD1. V lost 5 bases and J lost 3; bases outside the gene matches: 1. CDR3 size: 14 residues. From germline, CDR1 is SEHNR and CDR2 FQNEAQ (reference sequence). DNA for the CDR3: TGTGCCAGCAGCCGGGACAGGGGGACAGATACGCAGTATTTT. Its protein product is CASSRDRGTDTQYF.

In this sample, this clonotype turned up a few times. The chain joins TRBV6-1 to TRBJ2-7; 8 bases map to TRBD1. The CDR3 has 13 amino acids. Germline V gene sequence: CDR1 MNHNS, CDR2 SASEGT. Trimming cost V 7 bases and J 5 bases; bases outside gene matches: 7. The CDR3 bases are TGTGCCAGCACCGACAGGGGAGGTGACGAGCAGTACTTC. Its protein product is CASTDRGGDEQYF.

The V and J genes are TRBV6-5 and TRBJ1-2, with 10 bases fitting TRBD1. From germline, CDR1 is MNHEY and CDR2 SVGAGI. J lost 4 bases, V lost 0 bases, and 2 bases had no gene match. The CDR3 length is 15 residues. This CDR3 reads CASSYSTGGRYGYTF. CDR3 nucleotides: TGTGCCAGCAGTTACTCGACAGGGGGCCGCTATGGCTACACCTTC.

This chain links TRBV20-1 with TRBJ1-3; D remains ambiguous. Looked up from germline, CDR1 is DFQATT and CDR2 is SNEGSKA (reference sequence). V was shortened by 7 bases and J by 2 bases, with 15 bases between the two germline ends. The CDR3 length is 14 residues. CDR3 nucleotide sequence: TGCAGTGTTTCTAAAGCGAGGGCTGGAAACACCATATATTTT. It is translated as CSVSKARAGNTIYF.

This chain joins TRBV25-1 and TRBJ1-1; 7 bases align to TRBD1. The CDR3 has 14 amino acids. In germline, CDR1 is MGHDK, CDR2 SYGVNS. J gave up 5 bases and V 6 bases, and 9 bases lay outside the gene matches. The CDR3 region is CASRDRTGGTEAFF. The CDR3 DNA follows: TGTGCCAGCAGGGATCGGACAGGCGGGACTGAAGCTTTCTTT.

This chain joins TRBV6-5 and TRBJ2-1, with D possibly TRBD2 on 6 matching bases. CDR1 is MNHEY and CDR2 is SVGAGI in the germline V gene. The CDR3 is 14 residues long. V was pared by 3 bases and J by 7 bases, with 13 bases between. The CDR3 loop reads CASSYWGRRNEQFF. CDR3 bases: TGTGCCAGCAGTTATTGGGGGAGGAGGAATGAGCAGTTCTTC.

CDR3 bases: TGTGCCAGCAGCGTCACCAACAGGGGATATCAGCCCCAGCATTTT. Encoded protein: CASSVTNRGYQPQHF. This sequence joins TRBV7-8 and TRBJ1-5; 7 bases line up with TRBD1. CDR1 and CDR2 (germline): SGHVS, FQNEAQ. J gave up 5 bases and V 5 bases, and 9 bases lay outside the gene matches. The CDR3 has 15 amino acids.

This clonotype was seen more than once but under ten times. The chain uses TRBV7-8 and TRBJ1-6; D ambiguous. V was pared by 2 bases and J by 3 bases, with 17 bases between. The CDR3 has 18 residues. CDR1 and CDR2 from the germline V gene are SGHVS and FQNEAQ. The CDR3 sequence: CASSLNRKPNIYNSPLHF. DNA for the CDR3: TGTGCCAGCAGCTTAAACAGAAAGCCGAACATCTATAATTCACCCCTCCACTTT.

This clonotype was seen a handful of times. The chain recombines TRBV7-9 with TRBJ2-3; D ambiguous. The CDR3 runs to 15 residues. The germline gives CDR1 SEHNR, CDR2 FQNEAQ (reference sequence). V lost 1 base to trimming and J lost 3 bases, with 11 bases between them. The CDR3 coding sequence is TGTGCCAGCAGCTTAGAGGTGATTGGGACAGATACGCAGTATTTT. Translated: CASSLEVIGTDTQYF.

The chain joins TRBV12-3 or TRBV12-4 to TRBJ1-1; D is possibly TRBD1 (5 bases). V lost 5 bases to trimming and J lost 1 base, with 11 bases between them. CDR3 length: 14 amino acids. The CDR3 sequence: CASSPRVGNTEAFF. In DNA form, the CDR3 reads TGTGCCAGCAGTCCCAGGGTAGGGAACACTGAAGCTTTCTTT.

This clonotype was counted a single time. At one boundary the junction diverges from the germline segment, which might be a read error. The V and J genes are TRBV7-7 and TRBJ2-1, with TRBD1 matching over 8 bases. The CDR3 is made up of 15 amino acids. Germline assignment: CDR1 SSHAT and CDR2 FNYEAQ (reference sequence). The CDR3 region is CASSLSGGSYNEQFF. The CDR3 DNA follows: TGTGCTAGCAGCTTATCAGGGGGCTCGTACAATGAGCAGTTCTTC.